Presented here are 10 T cell receptor beta chains from one specimen sequenced in a study of cytomegalovirus exposure and HLA in healthy donors. Vbeta (60) and Jbeta (13) primers were used in the PCR. Measured with immunoSEQ multiplex PCR; TCRdb has only the in-frame clones, and not every one. In the table there are around 180,000 clones, approximately 88% of which are singletons. The sequencing sample was made of PBMCs. These TCRs come from a boy younger than 10 in good health and CMV-seronegative.

The V and J genes are TRBV27 and TRBJ2-5; D not certain. The J call may be mistaken, given a closer DNA end match to TRBJ2-7. The germline gives CDR1 MNHEY, CDR2 SMNVEV (reference sequence). The CDR3 has 16 amino acids. The CDR3 DNA follows: TGTGCCAGCAGTTTATTTCCGGAGTCCCACTCCTACGAGCAGTACTTC. Its translation: CASSLFPESHSYEQYF.

This chain joins TRBV27 and TRBJ1-5; D unclear. The CDR3 extends over 13 amino acids. The germline V gene has CDR1 MNHEY and CDR2 SMNVEV (reference sequence). The V end lost 4 bases, the J end lost 3 bases, and 7 bases lay between the germline ends. CDR3 bases: TGTGCCAGCAGTTCACAGTACAATCAGCCCCAGCATTTT. Its translation: CASSSQYNQPQHF.

V usage is TRBV29-1 and J usage is TRBJ2-2, with 10 bases that match TRBD2. Germline trimming cut 7 bases from V and 7 bases from J; bases unmatched to any gene: 12. Germline V gives CDR1 SQVTM, CDR2 ANQGSEA. CDR3 length: 15 amino acids. The DNA of the CDR3 is TGCAGCGCGGGGACTAGCGTTTTAAGCGGCGGGGAGCTGTTTTTT. This translates into CSAGTSVLSGGELFF.

The V gene is TRBV13, the J gene TRBJ2-7, with D possibly matching TRBD1 (5 bases). The CDR3 loop spans 14 amino acids. Germline CDR1 and CDR2: PRHDT and FYEKMQ (reference sequence). V was cut by 4 bases and J by 0 bases, with 10 bases left in between. This chain's CDR3 is CASSYTGDSYEQYF. The CDR3 DNA is TGTGCCAGCAGCTATACAGGAGACTCCTACGAGCAGTACTTC. Complete variable domain (other parts from reference TRBV13 and TRBJ2-7): AAGVIQSPRHLIKEKRETATLKCYPIPRHDTVYWYQQGPGQDPQFLISFYEKMQSDKGSIPDRFSAQQFSDYHSELNMSSLELGDSALYFCASSYTGDSYEQYFGPGTRLTVT.

This sequence joins TRBV5-4 and TRBJ1-3; possible D gene TRBD1, 6 bases. This CDR3 has 14 amino acids. Trimming cost V 7 bases and J 0 bases, with 11 bases left between them. Germline CDR1 reads SGHNT; CDR2 reads YYREEE (reference sequence). CDR3 in amino acids: CASRDTSSGNTIYF. The CDR3 DNA sequence: TGTGCCAGCCGGGACACGAGCTCTGGAAACACCATATATTTT.

The gene calls are TRBV6-5 and TRBJ1-1, with 9 bases identical to TRBD1. The CDR3 contains 15 residues. The germline gives CDR1 MNHEY, CDR2 SVGAGI. V gave up 2 bases and J gave up 1 base; unmatched junction bases: 2. Here the CDR3 reads CASSYRDRENTEAFF. The CDR3 DNA is TGTGCCAGCAGTTACCGGGACAGGGAGAACACTGAAGCTTTCTTT.

The rearrangement joins TRBV19 to TRBJ1-2; 7 bases are a match to TRBD1. This CDR3 is 13 amino acids long. Trimming removed 5 bases from V and 3 bases from J; junction bases left unmatched: 3. CDR1 and CDR2 from the germline V gene are LNHDA and SQIVND (reference sequence). The CDR3 reads CASSPRGDYGYTF. The CDR3 nucleotides are TGTGCCAGTAGTCCCAGGGGGGACTATGGCTACACCTTC. The full variable domain, its missing parts supplied by reference TRBV19 and TRBJ1-2, is DGGITQSPKYLFRKEGQNVTLSCEQNLNHDAMYWYRQDPGQGLRLIYYSQIVNDFQKGDIAEGYSVSREKKESFPLTVTSAQKNPTAFYLCASSPRGDYGYTFGSGTRLTVV.

This chain connects TRBV9 to TRBJ2-1; D unclear. From germline, CDR1 is SGDLS and CDR2 YYNGEE. V gave up 0 bases and J gave up 4 bases, with 14 bases separating them. This CDR3 is built from 16 residues. CDR3 DNA sequence: TGTGCCAGCAGCGTAGGAGGCGGTAGCCCTTACAATGAGCAGTTCTTC. Translation: CASSVGGGSPYNEQFF.

The chain joins TRBV6-5 to TRBJ1-2; D may be TRBD1 (5 bases). CDR1 is MNHEY, CDR2 SVGAGI, per germline. V was shortened by 2 bases and J by 8 bases, with 12 bases between the two germline ends. This CDR3 comprises 13 residues. In DNA, the CDR3 is TGTGCCAGCAGTTACCGGGGACTTGGGGGCTACACCTTC. As protein: CASSYRGLGGYTF.

This clone was counted a few times. The V call is TRBV29-1, the J call TRBJ2-1; a possible D gene is TRBD2 (6 bases). Trimming took 6 bases from V and 0 from J, leaving 12 bases between them. CDR3 length: 14 amino acids. From germline, CDR1 is SQVTM and CDR2 ANQGSEA. Here the CDR3 reads CSVGLSSSYNEQFF. CDR3 nucleotides: TGCAGCGTGGGACTCTCTAGCTCCTACAATGAGCAGTTCTTC.